Listed here is a single T cell receptor (beta chain). The sample is drawn from a study of blood T cell repertoires in COVID-19. Only in-frame clones appear in the TCRdb table, and some are missing; sequencing was by immunoSEQ multiplex PCR. The table shows 210,000 or so clones, with more than 80% occurring only once. The clonotype comes from a woman over 75 with acute or convalescent COVID-19. Material for sequencing was peripheral blood.

In DNA, the CDR3 is TGTGCCAGTAGACAGACACCACCTAGCACAGATACGCAGTATTTT. This sequence encodes CASRQTPPSTDTQYF. The rearrangement links TRBV19 to TRBJ2-3; no firm D call. Germline V gene data show CDR1 as LNHDA and CDR2 as SQIVND (reference sequence). This CDR3 has 15 residues. The V end lost 6 bases, the J end lost 0 bases, and 13 bases lay between the germline ends.